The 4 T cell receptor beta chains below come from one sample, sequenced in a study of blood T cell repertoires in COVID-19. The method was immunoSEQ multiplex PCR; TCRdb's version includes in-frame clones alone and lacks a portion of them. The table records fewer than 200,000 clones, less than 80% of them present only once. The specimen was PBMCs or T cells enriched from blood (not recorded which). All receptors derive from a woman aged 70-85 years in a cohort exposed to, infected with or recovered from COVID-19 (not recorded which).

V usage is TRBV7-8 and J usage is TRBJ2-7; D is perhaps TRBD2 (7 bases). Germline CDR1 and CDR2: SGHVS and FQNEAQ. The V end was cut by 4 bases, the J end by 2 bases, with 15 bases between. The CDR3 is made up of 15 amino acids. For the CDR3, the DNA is TGTGCCAGCAGCTCATATATCGGGGGGCCCTACGAGCAGTACTTC. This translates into CASSSYIGGPYEQYF. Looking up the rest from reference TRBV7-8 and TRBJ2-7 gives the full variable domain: GAGVSQSPRYKVAKRGQDVALRCDPISGHVSLFWYQQALGQGPEFLTYFQNEAQLDKSGLPSDRFFAERPEGSVSTLKIQRTQQEDSAVYLCASSSYIGGPYEQYFGPGTRLTVT.

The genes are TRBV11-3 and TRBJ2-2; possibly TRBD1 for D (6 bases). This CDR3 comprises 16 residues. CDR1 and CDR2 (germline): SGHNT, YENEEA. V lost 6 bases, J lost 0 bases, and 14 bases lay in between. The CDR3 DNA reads TGTGCCAGCAGTCCACAGGGCCCCGCGAACACCGGGGAGCTGTTTTTT. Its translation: CASSPQGPANTGELFF.

The CDR3 DNA reads as TGTGCCAGCAGCGCGGGACTAGCGACAGATACGCAGTATTTT. Translation: CASSAGLATDTQYF. J is TRBJ2-3 and V is TRBV7-6; 10 bases match TRBD2. This CDR3 spans 14 amino acids. Per germline, CDR1 SGHVS and CDR2 FNYEAQ. V dropped 5 bases and J dropped 3; count of bases not matched to a gene: 2.

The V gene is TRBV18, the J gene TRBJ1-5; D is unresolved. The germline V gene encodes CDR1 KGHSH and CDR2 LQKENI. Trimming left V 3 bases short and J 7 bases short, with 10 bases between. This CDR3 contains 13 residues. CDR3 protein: CASSPTEEQPQHF. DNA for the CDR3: TGTGCCAGCTCACCGACCGAGGAACAGCCCCAGCATTTT.